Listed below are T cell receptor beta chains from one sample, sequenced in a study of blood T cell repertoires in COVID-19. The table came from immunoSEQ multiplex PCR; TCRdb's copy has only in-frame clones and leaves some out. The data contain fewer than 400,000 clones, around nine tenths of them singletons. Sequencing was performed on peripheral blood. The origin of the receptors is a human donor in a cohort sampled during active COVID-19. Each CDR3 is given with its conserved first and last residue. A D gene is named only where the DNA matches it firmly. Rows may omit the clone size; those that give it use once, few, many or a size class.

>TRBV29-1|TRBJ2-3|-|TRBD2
CSVVLEPGGSTDTQYF
TGCAGCGTTGTTTTGGAGCCGGGAGGAAGCACAGATACGCAGTATTTT
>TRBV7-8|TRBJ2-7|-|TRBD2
CASSLTSWGGRAYEQYF
TGTGCCAGCAGCTTAACCTCATGGGGCGGGAGGGCTTACGAGCAGTACTTC
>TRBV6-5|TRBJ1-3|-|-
CASSLQGVGNTIYF
TGTGCCAGCAGTTTACAGGGTGTTGGAAACACCATATATTTT
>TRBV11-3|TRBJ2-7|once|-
CASSLEAGTYEQYF
TGTGCCAGCAGCTTAGAAGCGGGCACCTACGAGCAGTACTTC
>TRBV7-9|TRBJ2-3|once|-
CASSLRPSTTNTQYF
TGTGCCAGCAGCTTACGTCCTAGCACTACTAATACGCAGTATTTT
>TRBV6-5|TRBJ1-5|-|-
CASSPPGSNQPQHF
TGTGCCAGCAGTCCCCCAGGTAGCAATCAGCCCCAGCATTTT
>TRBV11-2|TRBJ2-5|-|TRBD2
CASSPLAGGGETQYF
TGTGCCAGCAGCCCGCTAGCGGGGGGCGGAGAGACCCAGTACTTC
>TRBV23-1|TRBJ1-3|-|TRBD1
CASSQSGQGERLGSGNTIYF
TGCGCCAGCAGTCAATCGGGACAGGGAGAGAGATTGGGCTCTGGAAACACCATATATTTT
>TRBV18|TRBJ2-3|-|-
CASSLAASTDTQYF
TGTGCCAGCTCACTGGCGGCTAGCACAGATACGCAGTATTTT
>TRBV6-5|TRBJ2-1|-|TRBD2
CASSSGRADENEQFF
TGTGCCAGCAGCAGCGGGAGAGCGGACGAAAATGAGCAGTTCTTC
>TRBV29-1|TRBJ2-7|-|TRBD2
CSVRGASGRGPYEQYF
TGCAGCGTCCGAGGGGCTAGCGGGAGAGGCCCCTACGAGCAGTACTTC
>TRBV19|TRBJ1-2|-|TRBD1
CASSRRLQGFHGYTF
TGTGCCAGTAGTAGACGACTACAGGGGTTTCATGGCTACACCTTC
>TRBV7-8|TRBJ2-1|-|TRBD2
CASSLDPAGAAEQFF
TGTGCCAGCAGCTTAGACCCAGCGGGAGCGGCTGAGCAGTTCTTC
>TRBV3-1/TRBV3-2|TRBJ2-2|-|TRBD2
CASSRLAGDTGELFF
TGTGCCAGCAGCCGACTAGCGGGAGACACCGGGGAGCTGTTTTTT
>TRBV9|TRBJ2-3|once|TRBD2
CASSVWGGSVSDTQYF
TGTGCCAGCAGCGTATGGGGCGGGAGCGTCTCAGATACGCAGTATTTT
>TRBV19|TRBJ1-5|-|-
CASSIGGKENQPQHF
TGTGCCAGTAGTATAGGAGGGAAGGAGAATCAGCCCCAGCATTTT
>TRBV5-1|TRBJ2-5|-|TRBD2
CASSFTSGSSQETQYF
TGCGCCAGCAGCTTCACTAGCGGGTCTTCCCAAGAGACCCAGTACTTC
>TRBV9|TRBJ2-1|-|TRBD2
CASSVDPGTSNEQFF
TGTGCCAGCAGCGTGGACCCCGGGACTAGCAATGAGCAGTTCTTC
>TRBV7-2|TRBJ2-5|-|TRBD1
CASRGSGGETQYF
TGTGCCAGCAGGGGCTCAGGGGGCGAGACCCAGTACTTC
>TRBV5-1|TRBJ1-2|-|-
CASSAAAYGYTF
TGCGCCAGCAGCGCGGCAGCCTATGGCTACACCTTC
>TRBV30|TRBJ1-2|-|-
CAWSSREGLYGYTF
TGTGCCTGGAGTTCCAGGGAGGGTCTGTATGGCTACACCTTC
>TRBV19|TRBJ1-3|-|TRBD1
CASSTGTGTLSGNTIYF
TGTGCCAGCTCAACCGGGACAGGGACCCTCTCTGGAAACACCATATATTTT
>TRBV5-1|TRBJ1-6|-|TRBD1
CASSSGLGQGTRNSPLHF
TGCGCCAGCAGCTCGGGCCTAGGACAGGGAACCCGCAATTCACCCCTCCACTTT
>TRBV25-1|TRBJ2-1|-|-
CASLAGPPSSYNEQFF
TGTGCCAGTTTGGCGGGACCCCCAAGCTCCTACAATGAGCAGTTCTTC
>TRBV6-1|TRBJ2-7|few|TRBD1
CASSEDLGGWYEQYF
TGTGCCAGCAGTGAAGATTTAGGGGGCTGGTACGAGCAGTACTTC
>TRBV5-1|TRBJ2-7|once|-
CASSGWDKDSYEQYF
TGCGCCAGCAGCGGATGGGACAAGGACTCCTACGAGCAGTACTTC
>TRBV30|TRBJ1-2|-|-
CAWSTENYGYTF
TGTGCCTGGTCTACCGAGAACTATGGCTACACCTTC
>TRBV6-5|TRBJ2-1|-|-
CASSYSLAPYNEQFF
TGTGCCAGCAGTTACTCTTTAGCGCCCTACAATGAGCAGTTCTTC
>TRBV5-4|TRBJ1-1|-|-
CASSLWGGKEAFF
TGTGCCAGCAGCTTGTGGGGGGGGAAGGAAGCTTTCTTT
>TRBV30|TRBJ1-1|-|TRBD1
CAWDRVGSTEAFF
TGTGCCTGGGACAGGGTTGGAAGCACTGAAGCTTTCTTT
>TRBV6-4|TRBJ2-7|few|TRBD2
CASSELAGASYEQYF
TGTGCCAGCAGTGAACTAGCGGGTGCCTCCTACGAGCAGTACTTC
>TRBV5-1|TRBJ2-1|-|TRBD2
CASSAESSGSSEQFF
TGCGCCAGCAGCGCCGAATCTAGCGGGAGTAGTGAGCAGTTCTTC
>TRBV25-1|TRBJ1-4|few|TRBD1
CAAGGQGGEKLFF
TGTGCCGCCGGGGGACAGGGGGGTGAAAAACTGTTTTTT
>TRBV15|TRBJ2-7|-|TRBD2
CATSSSQGKFRGDEQYF
TGTGCCACCAGCAGTTCCCAGGGCAAATTCCGGGGGGACGAGCAGTACTTC
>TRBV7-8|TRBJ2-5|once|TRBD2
CASSLGGGIMETQYF
TGTGCCAGCAGCTTAGGGGGAGGGATTATGGAGACCCAGTACTTC
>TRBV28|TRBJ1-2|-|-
CASLRTVFNYGYTF
TGTGCCAGCCTAAGGACAGTTTTTAACTATGGCTACACCTTC
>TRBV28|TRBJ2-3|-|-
CASRRGTHTDTQYF
TGTGCCAGCAGGCGCGGGACCCACACAGATACGCAGTATTTT
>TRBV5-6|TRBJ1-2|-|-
CASSPTGTDGYTF
TGTGCCAGCAGCCCAACAGGGACGGATGGCTACACCTTC
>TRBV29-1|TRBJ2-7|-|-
CSVVRELGTLEQYF
TGCAGCGTTGTGCGGGAACTAGGAACTCTCGAGCAGTACTTC
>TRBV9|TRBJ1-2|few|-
CASSEQDSLLYGYTF
TGTGCCAGCAGCGAGCAGGACAGCCTCCTCTATGGCTACACCTTC
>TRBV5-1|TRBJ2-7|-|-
CASSSGTTSYEQYF
TGCGCCAGCAGCTCGGGGACAACCTCCTACGAGCAGTACTTC
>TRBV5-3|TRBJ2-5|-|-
CARSLVQDQETQYF
TGTGCCAGAAGCTTGGTACAGGACCAAGAGACCCAGTACTTC
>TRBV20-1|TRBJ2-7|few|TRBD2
CSASHTSGRVYEQYF
TGCAGTGCTAGTCACACTAGCGGGAGAGTCTACGAGCAGTACTTC
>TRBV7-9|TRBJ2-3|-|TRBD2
CASSLAPAGTLTDTQYF
TGTGCCAGCAGCTTAGCGCCAGCGGGGACCCTCACAGATACGCAGTATTTT
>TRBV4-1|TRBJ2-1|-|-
CASSQGRARAHNEQFF
TGCGCCAGCAGCCAAGGGAGGGCACGGGCCCACAATGAGCAGTTCTTC
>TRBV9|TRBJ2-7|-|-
CARSVGGGADRAEQYF
TGTGCCCGCAGCGTAGGGGGGGGAGCCGACCGGGCCGAGCAGTACTTC
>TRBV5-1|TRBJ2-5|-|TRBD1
CASSLAARQGVRETQYF
TGCGCCAGCAGCTTGGCCGCAAGACAGGGGGTTCGGGAGACCCAGTACTTC
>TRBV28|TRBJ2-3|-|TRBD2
CASRVDLAGADTQYF
TGTGCCAGCAGAGTCGATTTAGCGGGAGCAGATACGCAGTATTTT
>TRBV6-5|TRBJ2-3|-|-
CASSYSASYTDTQYF
TGTGCCAGCAGTTACTCTGCGTCCTACACAGATACGCAGTATTTT
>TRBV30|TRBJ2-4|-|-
CAWRDGQGGNKNIQYF
TGTGCCTGGAGGGATGGGCAGGGGGGAAACAAAAACATTCAGTACTTC
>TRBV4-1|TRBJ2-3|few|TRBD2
CASSRGLAGDTDTQYF
TGCGCCAGCAGCCGTGGACTAGCGGGGGACACAGATACGCAGTATTTT
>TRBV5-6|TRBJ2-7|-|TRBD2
CASSLRSSGAYEQYF
TGTGCCAGCAGCTTGCGGTCTAGCGGGGCCTACGAGCAGTACTTC
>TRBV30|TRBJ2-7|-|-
CAWNLGPGVEQYF
TGTGCCTGGAATCTGGGGCCGGGGGTCGAGCAGTACTTC
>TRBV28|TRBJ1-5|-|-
CASSDTGTDRNQPQHF
TGTGCCAGCAGTGACACAGGAACCGACAGGAATCAGCCCCAGCATTTT
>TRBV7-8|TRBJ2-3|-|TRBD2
CASRPARTSGRYPTDTQYF
TGTGCCAGCAGGCCGGCGCGGACTAGCGGGAGATACCCCACAGATACGCAGTATTTT
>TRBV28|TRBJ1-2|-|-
CASSSGQTYGYTF
TGTGCCAGCAGTTCAGGACAAACCTATGGCTACACCTTC
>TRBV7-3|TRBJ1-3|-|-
CASSLNPSAGSGNTIYF
TGTGCCAGCAGCCTAAACCCCTCAGCGGGCTCTGGAAACACCATATATTTT
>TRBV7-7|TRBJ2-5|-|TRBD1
CASSRDRETQYF
TGTGCTAGCAGCCGGGACAGGGAGACCCAGTACTTC